The 20 T cell receptor beta chains below come from one sample, sequenced in a study of blood T cell dynamics during melanoma immunotherapy. Time point in this sample: pre-treatment baseline. Assay used: immunoSEQ multiplex PCR; TCRdb lists only in-frame clones, some missing. The sample records about 13,000 clones, about 92% being singletons. Sequencing was performed on effector memory CD8+ T cells from blood, taken from a patient treated with checkpoint blockade. The receptors here all came from a human donor with melanoma.

This chain connects TRBV7-9 to TRBJ2-1; TRBD2 agrees at 13 bases. Unmatched junction bases numbered 5, after V lost 5 bases and J lost 4 bases. This CDR3 comprises 16 residues. Germline loops: CDR1 SEHNR, CDR2 FQNEAQ (reference sequence). The DNA of the CDR3 is TGTGCCAGCAGCACTAGGACTAGCGGGAGTTACAATGAGCAGTTCTTC. It is translated as CASSTRTSGSYNEQFF.

This chain connects TRBV5-5 to TRBJ2-7; tentatively, D is TRBD1 (5 bases). The germline V gene has CDR1 SGHKS and CDR2 YYEKEE (reference sequence). The CDR3 spans 15 residues. Trimming cost V 4 bases and J 2 bases, with 16 bases left between them. The CDR3 region is CASSGAGLTPYEQYF. The CDR3, as DNA: TGTGCCAGCAGCGGTGCAGGGTTAACTCCCTACGAGCAGTACTTC.

The chain recombines TRBV11-3 with TRBJ2-1; the D is unclear. V lost 1 base to trimming and J lost 13 bases, with 14 bases between them. Germline assignment: CDR1 SGHNT and CDR2 YENEEA. This CDR3 is 13 amino acids long. The DNA of the CDR3 is TGTGCCAGCAGCTTAGTCGGGCAGGATAAACAGTTCTTC. This gives the protein CASSLVGQDKQFF.

This clone was counted once. The chain couples TRBV27 to TRBJ2-3; the D gene is possibly TRBD2 (6 bases). There are 14 residues in the CDR3. Trimming removed 8 bases at V and 2 bases at J, with 14 bases between. From germline, CDR1 is MNHEY and CDR2 SMNVEV (reference sequence). CDR3 in DNA: TGTGCCAGCCGGCCGGGGGTTTTCACAGATACGCAGTATTTT. Translation gives CASRPGVFTDTQYF.

This clone was recorded only once. V gene TRBV7-8 combines with J gene TRBJ1-2; D gene unclear. Germline lookup yields CDR1 SGHVS and CDR2 FQNEAQ. The ends were cut back, 5 bases at V and 5 bases at J, with 18 bases in the middle. This CDR3 has 15 amino acids. The CDR3 spells CASSHPFGQTYGYTF. The DNA of the CDR3 is TGTGCCAGCAGCCACCCGTTTGGGCAGACTTATGGCTACACCTTC.

CDR3: CASSQAPLDYEQYF. The CDR3 DNA sequence: TGCGCCAGCAGCCAAGCCCCCCTTGACTACGAGCAGTACTTC. The chain couples TRBV4-1 to TRBJ2-7; no clear D gene. V was shortened by 1 base and J by 3 bases, with 10 bases between the two germline ends. The CDR3 extends over 14 amino acids. CDR1 is MGHRA, CDR2 YSYEKL, per germline.

V is TRBV5-4 and J is TRBJ1-2, with D perhaps TRBD1 (6 bases). V shed 2 bases and J shed 6 bases, with 17 bases lying between them. The CDR3 extends over 15 amino acids. Germline V lookup: CDR1 SGHNT, CDR2 YYREEE (reference sequence). CDR3 residues: CASSFFGTIGDGYTF. CDR3 bases: TGTGCCAGCAGCTTCTTCGGGACAATCGGGGATGGCTACACCTTC. The full variable domain, rest sourced from reference TRBV5-4 and TRBJ1-2, is ETGVTQSPTHLIKTRGQQVTLRCSSQSGHNTVSWYQQALGQGPQFIFQYYREEENGRGNFPPRFSGLQFPNYSSELNVNALELDDSALYLCASSFFGTIGDGYTFGSGTRLTVV.

The chain joins TRBV7-9 to TRBJ2-7, with TRBD1 matching over 9 bases. CDR3 length equals 16 residues. From germline, CDR1 is SEHNR and CDR2 FQNEAQ (reference sequence). V was pared by 3 bases and J by 3 bases, with 9 bases of the junction left unmatched. CDR3 nucleotide sequence: TGTGCCAGCAGCTTTAGGGACGGGACAGGGATCTACGAGCAGTACTTC. Translation: CASSFRDGTGIYEQYF.

The rearrangement joins TRBV12-5 to TRBJ2-7; 9 bases map to TRBD1. Germline-derived CDR1 and CDR2 are LGHNT and FRNRAP. J gave up 1 base and V 0 bases, and 7 bases lay outside the gene matches. CDR3 length: 17 residues. CDR3 bases: TGTGCTAGTGGTTTGGTACAGGGGGCGGGAGTTTCCTACGAGCAGTACTTC. Translated: CASGLVQGAGVSYEQYF.

In nucleotides, the CDR3 is TGTGCCAGCAGTTTGAAGAGCCCCGAAGGATCTGGGGCCAACGTCCTGACTTTC. Its translation is CASSLKSPEGSGANVLTF. This sequence joins TRBV27 and TRBJ2-6; D is ambiguous. The CDR3 loop spans 18 amino acids. Germline loops: CDR1 MNHEY, CDR2 SMNVEV (reference sequence). V was clipped by 3 bases and J by 1 base, with 16 bases between them.

V is TRBV28 and J is TRBJ1-2; TRBD1 matches 9 bases. V was pared by 4 bases and J by 8 bases, with 8 bases of the junction left unmatched. This CDR3 has 14 residues. The germline CDR1 and CDR2 sequences are MDHEN and SYDVKM. Here the CDR3 DNA reads TGTGCCAGCAGTTGGGACAGGGAGGGGGACGGCTACACCTTC. Translation gives CASSWDREGDGYTF.

The V and J genes are TRBV4-3 and TRBJ2-1; a possible D gene is TRBD2 (5 bases). The CDR3 sequence is 14 residues long. V was pared by 3 bases and J by 8 bases, with 14 bases between. The germline CDR1 and CDR2 sequences are LGHNA and YSLEER. CDR3 sequence reads: CASSQDQFGDEQFF. CDR3 sequence (DNA): TGCGCCAGCAGCCAGGACCAGTTCGGGGATGAGCAGTTCTTC.

The rearrangement uses TRBV11-1 and TRBJ1-1, with TRBD1 matching 7 bases. This CDR3 has 15 residues. Per germline, CDR1 SGHAT and CDR2 FQDESV (reference sequence). J gave up 5 bases and V 5 bases, and 11 bases lay outside the gene matches. The CDR3 is CASSLTGSPWTEAFF. CDR3 nucleotide sequence: TGTGCCAGCAGCCTGACAGGGAGCCCGTGGACTGAAGCTTTCTTT.

V usage is TRBV19 and J usage is TRBJ1-1, with 11 positions matching TRBD1. CDR1 and CDR2 from the germline V gene are LNHDA and SQIVND (reference sequence). V dropped 6 bases and J dropped 11; count of bases not matched to a gene: 5. This CDR3 region has 12 residues. CDR3 DNA: TGTGCCAGTAGCGGGACAGGGGGATATGCTTTCTTT. Translated, it gives CASSGTGGYAFF.

V is TRBV15 and J is TRBJ1-1; TRBD1 might be the D (6 bases). The V and J ends lost 4 bases and 8 bases respectively, with 20 bases between them. Germline V CDR1 and CDR2: LNHNV, YYDKDF (reference sequence). The CDR3 runs to 15 residues. The CDR3 bases are TGTGCCACCAGCAAAACGGACAGTCGCGGAACCGAAGCTTTCTTT. Translating gives CATSKTDSRGTEAFF.

The genes are TRBV7-6 and TRBJ1-6, with D unresolved. The V gene lost 0 bases and the J gene lost 8 bases, with 5 bases spanning the gap. Germline CDR1 is SGHVS and CDR2 is FNYEAQ. The CDR3 is 13 amino acids. The CDR3 DNA is TGTGCCAGCAGCTTAGCTGGGGATTCACCCCTCCACTTT. Amino acids: CASSLAGDSPLHF.

V and J are TRBV27 and TRBJ2-1, with 8 nucleotides matching TRBD2. Germline CDR1 is MNHEY and CDR2 is SMNVEV (reference sequence). V gave up 1 base and J gave up 0 bases; unmatched junction bases: 8. The CDR3 is 18 residues long. The CDR3 DNA reads TGTGCCAGCAGTTTATTAACAAGCGGGAGCTCCTCCTACAATGAGCAGTTCTTC. It specifies CASSLLTSGSSSYNEQFF.

This chain connects TRBV2 to TRBJ1-5; D remains unclear. The CDR3 length is 17 residues. CDR1 is SNHLY and CDR2 is FYNNEI in the germline V gene. V was cut by 2 bases and J by 0 bases, with 14 bases left in between. The CDR3 sequence: CASSERREIYSNQPQHF. CDR3 sequence (DNA): TGTGCCAGCAGTGAAAGGCGCGAAATATATAGCAATCAGCCCCAGCATTTT.

The V call is TRBV27, the J call TRBJ2-7, with 8 bases fitting TRBD2. After removal of 0 bases from V and 3 bases from J, the junction contained 1 base not matched to a gene. The CDR3 covers 14 residues. CDR1 MNHEY and CDR2 SMNVEV come from the germline V gene (reference sequence). CDR3 region: CASSLSSGGYEQYF. CDR3 coding DNA: TGTGCCAGCAGTTTATCGAGCGGGGGCTACGAGCAGTACTTC.

DNA for the CDR3: TGTGCCAGTAGTATGCGGGTCTTCTCTGGCTACACCTTC. Amino acids: CASSMRVFSGYTF. This chain joins TRBV19 and TRBJ1-2; the D is unclear. The germline V gene has CDR1 LNHDA and CDR2 SQIVND (reference sequence). This CDR3 contains 13 residues. Trimming shortened V by 3 bases and J by 7 bases, and 12 bases separated the two germline ends.